Listed below are T cell receptor beta chains from one sample, sequenced in a study of beta chain features in type 1 diabetes. Sequencing used immunoSEQ multiplex PCR; TCRdb keeps in-frame clones, though not all of them. This table has about 160,000 clones, around 8% appearing once. Sample: central memory CD4+ T cells from blood. Receptors were obtained from a woman in her 40s with type 1 diabetes. CDR3s include the opening cysteine and the closing phenylalanine or tryptophan.

TRBJ1-6	TRBV7-2	CASSLAGQGYSPLHF
TRBJ2-3	TRBV11-2	CASSFGTSDTDTQYF
TRBJ2-5	TRBV28	CASIMGGAETQYF
TRBJ2-1	TRBV10-3	CAISAGTGTSDWGSYNEQFF
TRBJ1-2	TRBV7-9	CASSLEVRNGYTF
TRBJ2-7	TRBV4-3	CASSQDSPTGINSYEQYF
TRBJ1-5	TRBV28	CASSNARQIQPQHF
TRBJ2-7	TRBV2	CASSGGTSVSYEQYF
TRBJ2-5	TRBV5-4	CASRGGAGAETQYF
TRBJ2-1	TRBV18	CASSLGQGAGYNEQFF
TRBJ1-6	TRBV7-2	CASSFEDTLHF
TRBJ1-1	TRBV5-1	CASSFQGENTEAFF
TRBJ2-5	TRBV6-6	CASSYFSEETQYF
TRBJ1-1	TRBV28	CASSPGQSWNTEAFF
TRBJ2-3	TRBV4-3	CASSQDSSGGADTQYF
TRBJ1-1	TRBV7-9	CASSTPGGTEAFF
TRBJ2-1	TRBV5-6	CASSPGLAYGQFF
TRBJ2-7	TRBV7-8	CASSLDRENEQYF
TRBJ1-1	TRBV4-1	CASSQDPLRNTEAFF
TRBJ1-1	TRBV15	CASDRGRNTEAFF
TRBJ2-3	TRBV19	CASTSREDTDTQYF
TRBJ2-1	TRBV9	CASSEPAGGGSYNEQFF
TRBJ2-1	TRBV2	CASTRDITFDEQFF
TRBJ1-5	TRBV28	CASSSGGGGIGNQPQHF
TRBJ1-1	TRBV29-1	CSVEEEGQGPEAFF
TRBJ2-7	TRBV7-2	CASTPQRERYEQYF
TRBJ1-2	TRBV7-2	CASSARQDLYGYTF
TRBJ1-1	TRBV28	CASSSPSGVTEAFF
TRBJ1-5	TRBV30	CAMVLSRGGDQPQHF
TRBJ2-1	TRBV5-1	CASSKDRGAYNEQFF
TRBJ1-1	TRBV28	CASSLEGGDEAFF